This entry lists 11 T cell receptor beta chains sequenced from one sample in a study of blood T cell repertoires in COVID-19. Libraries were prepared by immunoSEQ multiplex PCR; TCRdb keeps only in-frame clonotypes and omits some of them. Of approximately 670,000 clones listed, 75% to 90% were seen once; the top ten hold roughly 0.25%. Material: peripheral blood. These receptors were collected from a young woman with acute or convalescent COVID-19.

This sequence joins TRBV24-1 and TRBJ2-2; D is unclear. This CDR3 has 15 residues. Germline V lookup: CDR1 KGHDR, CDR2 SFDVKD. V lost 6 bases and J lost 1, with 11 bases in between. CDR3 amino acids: CATSLLPGNTGELFF. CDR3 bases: TGTGCCACCAGTCTTCTCCCAGGGAACACCGGGGAGCTGTTTTTT.

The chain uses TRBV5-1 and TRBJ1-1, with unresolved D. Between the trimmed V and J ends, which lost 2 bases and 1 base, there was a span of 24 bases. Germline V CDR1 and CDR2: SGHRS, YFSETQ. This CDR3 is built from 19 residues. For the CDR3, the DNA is TGCGCCAGCAGCTTAAAGCGCAGTGCCGGGAGGCTGGGGAACACTGAAGCTTTCTTT. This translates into CASSLKRSAGRLGNTEAFF.

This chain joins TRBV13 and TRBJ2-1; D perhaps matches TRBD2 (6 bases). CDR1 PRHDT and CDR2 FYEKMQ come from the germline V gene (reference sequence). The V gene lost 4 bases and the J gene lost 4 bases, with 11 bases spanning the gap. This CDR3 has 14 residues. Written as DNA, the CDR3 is TGTGCCAGCAGCTGGGGACTGGAATACAATGAGCAGTTCTTC. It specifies CASSWGLEYNEQFF.

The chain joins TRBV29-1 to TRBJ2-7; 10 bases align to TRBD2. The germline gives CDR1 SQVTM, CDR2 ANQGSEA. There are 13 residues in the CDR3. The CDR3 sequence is CSSTIAGGSEQYF. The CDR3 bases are TGCAGTTCGACCATAGCGGGGGGAAGCGAGCAGTACTTC.

The CDR3 DNA follows: TGCGCCAGCAGCCAAGATTCTAGCGGGGGGTCAGAGACCCAGTACTTC. Translating it yields CASSQDSSGGSETQYF. V gene TRBV4-1 combines with J gene TRBJ2-5; 11 bases are shared with TRBD2. Germline V lookup: CDR1 MGHRA, CDR2 YSYEKL. Unmatched junction bases numbered 4, after V lost 0 bases and J lost 4 bases. The CDR3 runs 16 residues.

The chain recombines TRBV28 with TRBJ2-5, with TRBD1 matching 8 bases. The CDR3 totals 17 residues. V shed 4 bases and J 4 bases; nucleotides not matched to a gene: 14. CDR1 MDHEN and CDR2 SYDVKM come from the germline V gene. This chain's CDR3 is CASSSRSTGGWGETQYF. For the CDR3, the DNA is TGTGCCAGCAGTTCCCGAAGTACAGGGGGATGGGGAGAGACCCAGTACTTC.

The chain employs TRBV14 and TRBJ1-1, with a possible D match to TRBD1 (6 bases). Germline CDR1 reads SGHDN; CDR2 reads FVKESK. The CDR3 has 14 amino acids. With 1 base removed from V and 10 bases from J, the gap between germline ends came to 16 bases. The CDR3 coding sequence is TGTGCCAGCAGCCAAGTTGGGGCAGGGGCAGGAGCTTTCTTT. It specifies CASSQVGAGAGAFF. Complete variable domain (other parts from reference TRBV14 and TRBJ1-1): EAGVTQFPSHSVIEKGQTVTLRCDPISGHDNLYWYRRVMGKEIKFLLHFVKESKQDESGMPNNRFLAERTGGTYSTLKVQPAELEDSGVYFCASSQVGAGAGAFFGQGTRLTVV.

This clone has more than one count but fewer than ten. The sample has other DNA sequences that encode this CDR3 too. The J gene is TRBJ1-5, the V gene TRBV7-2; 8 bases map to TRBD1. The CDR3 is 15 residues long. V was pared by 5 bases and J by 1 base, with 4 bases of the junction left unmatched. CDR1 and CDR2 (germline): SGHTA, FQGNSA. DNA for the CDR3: TGTGCCAGCAGCCCCGGGACAGGCAGCAATCAGCCCCAGCATTTT. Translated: CASSPGTGSNQPQHF.

CDR3 in amino acids: CASSQGWGQSGTEAFF. The CDR3 DNA reads as TGTGCCAGCAGCCAAGGTTGGGGACAGTCGGGGACTGAAGCTTTCTTT. The V gene is TRBV3-1 (or the pseudogene TRBV3-2), the J gene TRBJ1-1; 7 bases match TRBD1. Per the germline V gene, CDR1 is LGHDT and CDR2 is YNNKEL (reference sequence). Trimming at V came to 1 base and at J to 5 bases, leaving 10 bases not matched to a gene. The CDR3 is 16 residues long.

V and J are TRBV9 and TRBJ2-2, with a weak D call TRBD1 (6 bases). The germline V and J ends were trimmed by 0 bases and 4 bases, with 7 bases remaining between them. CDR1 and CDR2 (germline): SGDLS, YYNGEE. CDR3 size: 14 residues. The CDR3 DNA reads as TGTGCCAGCAGCGTAGAACAGGGCACCGGGGAGCTGTTTTTT. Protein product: CASSVEQGTGELFF.

The DNA of the CDR3 is TGTGCCAGCGCGTCCGGGGGGGGCTACACCTTC. Translating it yields CASASGGGYTF. The chain has TRBV2 and TRBJ1-2; possible D gene TRBD1, 5 bases. CDR1 is SNHLY and CDR2 is FYNNEI in the germline V gene. V was shortened by 8 bases and J by 8 bases, with 12 bases between the two germline ends. The CDR3 consists of 11 residues. Drawing the rest from reference TRBV2 and TRBJ1-2, the complete variable domain is EPEVTQTPSHQVTQMGQEVILRCVPISNHLYFYWYRQILGQKVEFLVSFYNNEISEKSEIFDDQFSVERPDGSNFTLKIRSTKLEDSAMYFCASASGGGYTFGSGTRLTVV.